These T cell receptor beta chains were read from a single sample in a study of T cell clones after liver transplantation. Only in-frame clones appear in the TCRdb table, and some are missing; sequencing was by immunoSEQ multiplex PCR. The table has 50,000 to 60,000 clones, less than 75% seen once. The material was CD4+ T cells from blood, obtained at the 22-month timepoint. These receptors came from a human patient who received a liver transplant. Some T cells may arise from the graft donor. Each CDR3 is given with its conserved first and last residue. The D gene is left open where the match is weak. Only some rows state a clone size, as once, few, many or a class for expanded clones.

clone size: -; D gene: -; J gene: TRBJ1-4; CDR3 length: 11; V gene: TRBV2; CDR3 protein: CASSVGEKLFF; CDR3 DNA: TGTGCCAGCAGTGTTGGAGAAAAACTGTTTTTT
clone size: few; D gene: -; J gene: TRBJ1-4; CDR3 length: 14; V gene: TRBV5-4; CDR3 protein: CASSVEVGNEKLFF; CDR3 DNA: TGTGCCAGCAGCGTGGAAGTGGGTAATGAAAAACTGTTTTTT
clone size: -; D gene: TRBD1; J gene: TRBJ1-5; CDR3 length: 17; V gene: TRBV28; CDR3 protein: CASSVPGQFYSNQPQHF; CDR3 DNA: TGTGCCAGCAGTGTTCCGGGACAGTTTTATAGCAATCAGCCCCAGCATTTT
clone size: -; D gene: TRBD1; J gene: TRBJ2-5; CDR3 length: 14; V gene: TRBV7-9; CDR3 protein: CASTHNRGYETQYF; CDR3 DNA: TGTGCCAGCACCCACAACAGGGGTTATGAGACCCAGTACTTC
clone size: -; D gene: -; J gene: TRBJ1-2; CDR3 length: 15; V gene: TRBV7-8; CDR3 protein: CASSPRTMANYGYTF; CDR3 DNA: TGTGCCAGCAGCCCCCGGACCATGGCAAACTATGGCTACACCTTC
clone size: few; D gene: -; J gene: TRBJ2-2; CDR3 length: 13; V gene: TRBV10-1; CDR3 protein: CASSDPNTGELFF; CDR3 DNA: TGCGCCAGCAGTGACCCGAACACCGGGGAGCTGTTTTTT
clone size: -; D gene: -; J gene: TRBJ2-1; CDR3 length: 12; V gene: TRBV19; CDR3 protein: CASNSLGDEQFF; CDR3 DNA: TGTGCCAGTAACAGTTTGGGGGATGAGCAGTTCTTC
clone size: -; D gene: -; J gene: TRBJ2-5; CDR3 length: 13; V gene: TRBV29-1; CDR3 protein: CSVDGGEQETQYF; CDR3 DNA: TGCAGCGTTGACGGCGGGGAGCAAGAGACCCAGTACTTC
clone size: -; D gene: TRBD1; J gene: TRBJ2-7; CDR3 length: 14; V gene: TRBV25-1; CDR3 protein: CASSDPTGTYEQYF; CDR3 DNA: TGTGCCAGCAGTGACCCGACAGGGACCTACGAGCAGTACTTC
clone size: once; D gene: TRBD2; J gene: TRBJ2-6; CDR3 length: 18; V gene: TRBV28; CDR3 protein: CASSRPLSGGTGANVLTF; CDR3 DNA: TGTGCCAGCAGTCGACCCCTCTCGGGGGGTACTGGGGCCAACGTCCTGACTTTC
clone size: -; D gene: -; J gene: TRBJ2-2; CDR3 length: 14; V gene: TRBV19; CDR3 protein: CASSRASNTGELFF; CDR3 DNA: TGTGCCAGTAGTAGGGCTTCTAACACCGGGGAGCTGTTTTTT
clone size: few; D gene: -; J gene: TRBJ2-7; CDR3 length: 15; V gene: TRBV6-5; CDR3 protein: CASSSPVGGRYEQYF; CDR3 DNA: TGTGCCAGCAGTAGTCCGGTCGGGGGGCGCTACGAGCAGTACTTC
clone size: -; D gene: -; J gene: TRBJ2-2; CDR3 length: 15; V gene: TRBV9; CDR3 protein: CASGVGQTNTGELFF; CDR3 DNA: TGTGCCAGCGGGGTCGGACAGACGAACACCGGGGAGCTGTTTTTT
clone size: -; D gene: -; J gene: TRBJ1-1; CDR3 length: 14; V gene: TRBV19; CDR3 protein: CASSFDGSGTEAFF; CDR3 DNA: TGTGCCTCTTCCTTTGACGGTAGTGGCACTGAAGCTTTCTTT
clone size: -; D gene: -; J gene: TRBJ1-2; CDR3 length: 12; V gene: TRBV30; CDR3 protein: CAYHRVQYGYTF; CDR3 DNA: TGTGCCTACCACAGGGTTCAGTATGGCTACACCTTC
clone size: -; D gene: TRBD1; J gene: TRBJ2-7; CDR3 length: 13; V gene: TRBV9; CDR3 protein: CASSVSTGAEQYF; CDR3 DNA: TGTGCCAGCAGCGTGTCGACAGGGGCCGAGCAGTACTTC
clone size: -; D gene: -; J gene: TRBJ2-5; CDR3 length: 14; V gene: TRBV9; CDR3 protein: CASSVSGERETQYF; CDR3 DNA: TGTGCCAGCAGCGTATCAGGGGAGAGAGAGACCCAGTACTTC
clone size: -; D gene: -; J gene: TRBJ1-4; CDR3 length: 14; V gene: TRBV6-1; CDR3 protein: CASSWGRSNEKLFF; CDR3 DNA: TGTGCCAGCAGTTGGGGCAGGAGCAATGAAAAACTGTTTTTT
clone size: -; D gene: TRBD1; J gene: TRBJ2-7; CDR3 length: 12; V gene: TRBV30; CDR3 protein: CAWSNIPGGALF; CDR3 DNA: TGTGCCTGGAGTAACATTCCAGGGGGCGCGCTCTTC
clone size: -; D gene: -; J gene: TRBJ2-7; CDR3 length: 12; V gene: TRBV29-1; CDR3 protein: CSAFTTAYEQYF; CDR3 DNA: TGCAGCGCCTTCACCACCGCCTACGAGCAGTACTTC
clone size: -; D gene: -; J gene: TRBJ2-2; CDR3 length: 16; V gene: TRBV7-3; CDR3 protein: CASSQAVQANTGELFF; CDR3 DNA: TGTGCCAGCAGTCAGGCTGTCCAGGCGAACACCGGGGAGCTGTTTTTT
clone size: -; D gene: -; J gene: TRBJ1-2; CDR3 length: 14; V gene: TRBV18; CDR3 protein: CASSPRTANYGYTF; CDR3 DNA: TGTGCCAGCTCACCACGGACAGCTAACTATGGCTACACCTTC
clone size: -; D gene: -; J gene: TRBJ2-5; CDR3 length: 18; V gene: TRBV28; CDR3 protein: CASSLFLGSQRVQETQYF; CDR3 DNA: TGTGCCAGCAGTTTATTCCTTGGTTCTCAGCGGGTCCAAGAGACCCAGTACTTC
clone size: -; D gene: -; J gene: TRBJ2-2; CDR3 length: 13; V gene: TRBV5-1; CDR3 protein: CASRVTNTGELFF; CDR3 DNA: TGCGCCAGCAGGGTGACTAACACCGGGGAGCTGTTTTTT